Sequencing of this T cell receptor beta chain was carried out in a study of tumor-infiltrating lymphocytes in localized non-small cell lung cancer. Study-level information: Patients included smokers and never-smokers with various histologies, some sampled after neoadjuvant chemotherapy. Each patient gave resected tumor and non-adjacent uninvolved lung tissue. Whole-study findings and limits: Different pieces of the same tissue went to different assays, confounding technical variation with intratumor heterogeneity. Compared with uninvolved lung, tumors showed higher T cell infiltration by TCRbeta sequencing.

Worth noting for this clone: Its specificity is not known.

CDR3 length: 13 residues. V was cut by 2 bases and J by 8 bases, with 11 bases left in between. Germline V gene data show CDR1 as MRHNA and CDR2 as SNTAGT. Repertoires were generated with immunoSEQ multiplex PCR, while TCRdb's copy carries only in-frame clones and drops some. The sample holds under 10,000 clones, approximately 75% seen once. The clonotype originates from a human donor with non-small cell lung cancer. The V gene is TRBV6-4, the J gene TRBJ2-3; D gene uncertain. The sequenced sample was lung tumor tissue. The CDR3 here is CASSDSEVGTQYF. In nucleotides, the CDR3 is TGTGCCAGCAGTGACAGCGAGGTGGGTACGCAGTATTTT.